Below are 5 T cell receptor beta chains sequenced from a single sample in a study of T cell changes during pregnancy in multiple sclerosis. This table comes from immunoSEQ multiplex PCR, and its TCRdb copy is limited to in-frame clones, with some not included. The sample holds 70,000 to 85,000 clones, about 91% seen once. This specimen was peripheral blood, taken before pregnancy. Every receptor here comes from a female donor with multiple sclerosis, enrolled in a pregnancy study.

This rearrangement joins TRBV9 to TRBJ2-2; the D gene is possibly TRBD2 (5 bases). This CDR3 has 15 residues. Per germline, CDR1 SGDLS and CDR2 YYNGEE. Trimming took 0 bases from V and 6 from J, leaving 12 bases between them. The CDR3 region is CASSVVGESPGELFF. CDR3 sequence (DNA): TGTGCCAGCAGCGTAGTGGGAGAATCACCCGGGGAGCTGTTTTTT.

Only one count was recorded for this clone. The chain joins TRBV11-3 to TRBJ2-5; D is possibly TRBD1 (6 bases). There are 14 residues in the CDR3. Germline CDR1 SGHNT, CDR2 YENEEA. Trimming pared 5 bases from V and 5 bases from J, leaving 15 bases between. In nucleotides, the CDR3 is TGTGCCAGCAGCACCAACAGGGAGTGCGAGACCCAGTACTTC. This sequence encodes CASSTNRECETQYF.

The chain is built from TRBV5-8 and TRBJ1-2, with TRBD1 identical over 9 bases. This CDR3 comprises 15 residues. V shed 5 bases and J 8 bases; nucleotides not matched to a gene: 13. Germline-derived CDR1 and CDR2 are SGHTS and YDEGEE. The CDR3 bases are TGTGCCAGCAGTTACAACAGGGGGCGCGTCGAAGGCTACACCTTC. Encoded protein: CASSYNRGRVEGYTF. Drawing the rest from reference TRBV5-8 and TRBJ1-2, the complete variable domain is EAGVTQSPTHLIKTRGQQATLRCSPISGHTSVYWYQQALGLGLQFLLWYDEGEERNRGNFPPRFSGRQFPNYSSELNVNALELEDSALYLCASSYNRGRVEGYTFGSGTRLTVV.

The rearrangement uses TRBV9 and TRBJ1-5, with 8 bases aligning to TRBD1. This CDR3 has 14 amino acids. Germline assignment: CDR1 SGDLS and CDR2 YYNGEE. V was pared by 3 bases and J by 7 bases, with 6 bases of the junction left unmatched. The CDR3 nucleotides are TGTGCCAGCAGCGCAGGGGGCGCCTACCAGCCCCAGCATTTT. It is translated as CASSAGGAYQPQHF.

This chain uses TRBV11-2 with TRBJ2-7, with 10 bases lining up with TRBD2. This CDR3 contains 15 residues. Germline CDR1 and CDR2: SGHAT and FQNNGV. Unmatched junction bases numbered 12, after V lost 6 bases and J lost 7 bases. CDR3 DNA: TGTGCCAGCAGTCCAGGTGCAGCGGGGGGGCAGGAGCAGTACTTC. It encodes CASSPGAAGGQEQYF.